This T cell receptor (beta chain) was recovered during a study of shared clonotypes between healthy human individuals. Germline V gene data show CDR1 as MDHEN and CDR2 as SYDVKM. The CDR3 extends over 20 amino acids. V lost 2 bases to trimming and J lost 5 bases; unmatched junction nucleotides: 18. Assay used: immunoSEQ multiplex PCR; TCRdb lists only in-frame clones, some missing. The repertoire holds about 120,000 clones, 68% seen once, with about 22% in the top ten. The sequencing input was memory CD8+ T cells sorted from blood. The subset denotes: CD45RO+ cells pooled with CCR7-negative TemRA cells. The clonotype comes from a woman aged 25 to 39 in good health. The rearrangement uses TRBV28 and TRBJ2-1; 10 bases are shared with TRBD2. This chain's CDR3 is CASSLHGLGTTSGLHNEQFF. The DNA for the CDR3 is TGTGCCAGCAGTTTACACGGTTTGGGGACGACTAGCGGGCTCCACAATGAGCAGTTCTTC.